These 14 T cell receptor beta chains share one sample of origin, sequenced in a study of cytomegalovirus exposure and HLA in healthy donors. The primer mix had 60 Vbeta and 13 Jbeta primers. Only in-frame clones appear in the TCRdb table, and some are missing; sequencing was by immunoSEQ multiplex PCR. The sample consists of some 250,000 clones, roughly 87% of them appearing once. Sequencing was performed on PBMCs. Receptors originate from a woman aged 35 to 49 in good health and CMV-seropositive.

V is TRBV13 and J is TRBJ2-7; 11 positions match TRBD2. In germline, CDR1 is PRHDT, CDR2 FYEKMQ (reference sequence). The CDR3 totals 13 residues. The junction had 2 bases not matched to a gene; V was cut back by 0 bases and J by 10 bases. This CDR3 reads CASSLGTSGRQYF. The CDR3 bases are TGTGCCAGCAGCTTAGGCACTAGCGGGAGACAGTACTTC.

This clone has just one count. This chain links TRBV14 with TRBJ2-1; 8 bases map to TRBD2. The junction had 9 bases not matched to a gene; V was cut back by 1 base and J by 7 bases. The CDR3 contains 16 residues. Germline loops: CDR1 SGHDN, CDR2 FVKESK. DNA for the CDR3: TGTGCCAGCAGCCAAGGGGGCGGGAGGACGATAAATGAGCAGTTCTTC. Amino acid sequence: CASSQGGGRTINEQFF.

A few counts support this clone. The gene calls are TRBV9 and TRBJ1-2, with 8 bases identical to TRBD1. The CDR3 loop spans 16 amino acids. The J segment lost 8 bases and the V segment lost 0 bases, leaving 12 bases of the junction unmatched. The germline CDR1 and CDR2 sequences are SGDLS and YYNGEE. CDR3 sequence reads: CASSVAGGGLGRGYTF. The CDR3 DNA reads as TGTGCCAGCAGCGTAGCAGGGGGCGGGCTGGGTCGGGGCTACACCTTC.

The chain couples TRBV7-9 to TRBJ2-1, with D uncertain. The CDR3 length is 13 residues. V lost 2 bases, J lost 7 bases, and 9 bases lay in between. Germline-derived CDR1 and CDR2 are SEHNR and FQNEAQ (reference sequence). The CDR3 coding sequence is TGTGCCAGCAGCTTAATAACAGCTAATGAGCAGTTCTTC. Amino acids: CASSLITANEQFF. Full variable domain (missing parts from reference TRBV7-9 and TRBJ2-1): DTGVSQNPRHKITKRGQNVTFRCDPISEHNRLYWYRQTLGQGPEFLTYFQNEAQLEKSRLLSDRFSAERPKGSFSTLEIQRTEQGDSAMYLCASSLITANEQFFGPGTRLTVL.

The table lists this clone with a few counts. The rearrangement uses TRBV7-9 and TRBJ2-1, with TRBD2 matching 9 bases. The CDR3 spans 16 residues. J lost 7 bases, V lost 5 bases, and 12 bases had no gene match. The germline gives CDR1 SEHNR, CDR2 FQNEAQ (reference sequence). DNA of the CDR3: TGTGCCAGCAGCCTCAGACTAGCGGAGGGGGGGAATGAGCAGTTCTTC. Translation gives CASSLRLAEGGNEQFF.

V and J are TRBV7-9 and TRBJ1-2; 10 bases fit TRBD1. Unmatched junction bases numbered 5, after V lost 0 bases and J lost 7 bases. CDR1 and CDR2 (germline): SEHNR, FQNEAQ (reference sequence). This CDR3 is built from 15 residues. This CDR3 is CASSLADRGRGGYTF. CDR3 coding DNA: TGTGCCAGCAGCTTAGCAGACAGGGGGCGCGGTGGCTACACCTTC.

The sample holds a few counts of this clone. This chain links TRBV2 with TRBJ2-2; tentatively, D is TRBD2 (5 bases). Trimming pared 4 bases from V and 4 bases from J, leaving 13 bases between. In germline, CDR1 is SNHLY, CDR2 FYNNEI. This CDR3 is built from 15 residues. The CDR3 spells CASSARSLATGELFF. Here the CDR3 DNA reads TGTGCCAGCAGTGCCCGGTCTCTAGCCACCGGGGAGCTGTTTTTT.

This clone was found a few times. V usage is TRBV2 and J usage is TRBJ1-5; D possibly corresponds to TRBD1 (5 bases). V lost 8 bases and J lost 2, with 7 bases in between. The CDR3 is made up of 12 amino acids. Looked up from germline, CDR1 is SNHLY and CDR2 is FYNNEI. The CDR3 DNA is TGTGCCAGCCAGGGTCGCAATCAGCCCCAGCATTTT. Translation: CASQGRNQPQHF.

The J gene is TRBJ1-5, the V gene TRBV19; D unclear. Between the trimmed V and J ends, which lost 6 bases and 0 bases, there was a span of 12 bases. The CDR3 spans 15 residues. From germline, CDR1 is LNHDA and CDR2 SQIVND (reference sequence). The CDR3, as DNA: TGTGCCAGTAGGGATACAGATTATAGCAATCAGCCCCAGCATTTT. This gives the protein CASRDTDYSNQPQHF. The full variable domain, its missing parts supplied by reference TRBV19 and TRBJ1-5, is DGGITQSPKYLFRKEGQNVTLSCEQNLNHDAMYWYRQDPGQGLRLIYYSQIVNDFQKGDIAEGYSVSREKKESFPLTVTSAQKNPTAFYLCASRDTDYSNQPQHFGDGTRLSIL.

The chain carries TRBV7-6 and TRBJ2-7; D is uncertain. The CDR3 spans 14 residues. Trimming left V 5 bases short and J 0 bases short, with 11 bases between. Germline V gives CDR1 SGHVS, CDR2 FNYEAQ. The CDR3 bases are TGTGCCAGCAGCCCCCTTAGTCCCTCCTACGAGCAGTACTTC. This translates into CASSPLSPSYEQYF.

The CDR3 DNA sequence: TGTGCCAGCAGCTTAGTGGCAGATTTTAACTATGGCTACACCTTC. It specifies CASSLVADFNYGYTF. This chain joins TRBV7-2 and TRBJ1-2; D unclear. Germline V gives CDR1 SGHTA, CDR2 FQGNSA. With 1 base removed from V and 1 base from J, the gap between germline ends came to 10 bases. This CDR3 has 15 residues.

The CDR3 region is CASSLGGWQPQHF. In DNA form, the CDR3 reads TGTGCCAGCAGCTTAGGGGGCTGGCAGCCCCAGCATTTT. This rearrangement joins TRBV7-2 to TRBJ1-5; maybe TRBD1 (5 bases). This CDR3 has 13 amino acids. The germline V gene encodes CDR1 SGHTA and CDR2 FQGNSA. Trimming left V 1 base short and J 7 bases short, with 8 bases between.

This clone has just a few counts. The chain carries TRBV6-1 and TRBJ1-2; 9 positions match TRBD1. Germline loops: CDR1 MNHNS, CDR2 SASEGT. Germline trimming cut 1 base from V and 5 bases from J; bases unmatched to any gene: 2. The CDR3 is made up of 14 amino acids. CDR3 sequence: CASSEVGTGYGYTF. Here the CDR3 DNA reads TGTGCCAGCAGTGAAGTGGGGACAGGGTATGGCTACACCTTC.

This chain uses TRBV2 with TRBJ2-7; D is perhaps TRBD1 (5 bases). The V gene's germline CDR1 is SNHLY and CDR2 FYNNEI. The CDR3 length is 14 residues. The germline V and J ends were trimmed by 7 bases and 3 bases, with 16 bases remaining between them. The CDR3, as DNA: TGTGCCAGCAAACGGACAAGGGTAAGCTACGAGCAGTACTTC. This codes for CASKRTRVSYEQYF.